The rows below give T cell receptor beta chains drawn from one sample of a study of blood T cell repertoires in COVID-19. The assay was immunoSEQ multiplex PCR, and TCRdb's table has in-frame clones only and misses some. The sample lists about 130,000 clones, about 89% occurring once. Material: peripheral blood. The source of these receptors is a man aged 45-60 years with active or convalescent COVID-19. CDR3s include the opening cysteine and the closing phenylalanine or tryptophan. The order of the fields is V gene, D gene, clone size, J gene, CDR3 protein, CDR3 DNA. The D gene is left open where the match is weak. Clone sizes are given selectively: once, few, many, or a class where the clone is expanded.

V gene: TRBV28
D gene: NA
clone size: NA
J gene: TRBJ1-2
CDR3 protein: CASSFPPRGYTF
CDR3 DNA: TGTGCCAGCAGTTTCCCCCCCAGGGGCTACACCTTC

V gene: TRBV21-1
D gene: NA
clone size: NA
J gene: TRBJ1-5
CDR3 protein: CASSGLTSNQPQHF
CDR3 DNA: TGTGCCAGCAGCGGGCTGACCAGCAATCAGCCCCAGCATTTT

V gene: TRBV5-1
D gene: NA
clone size: NA
J gene: TRBJ1-2
CDR3 protein: CASSLRVQHYGYTF
CDR3 DNA: TGCGCCAGCAGCTTGCGGGTGCAGCACTATGGCTACACCTTC

V gene: TRBV5-1
D gene: NA
clone size: NA
J gene: TRBJ2-1
CDR3 protein: CASSSYSYNEQFF
CDR3 DNA: TGCGCCAGCAGTTCCTACTCCTACAATGAGCAGTTCTTC

V gene: TRBV5-8
D gene: TRBD1
clone size: NA
J gene: TRBJ2-7
CDR3 protein: CASSDGQGSPYEQYF
CDR3 DNA: TGTGCCAGCAGCGACGGACAGGGGTCCCCCTACGAGCAGTACTTC

V gene: TRBV19
D gene: NA
clone size: NA
J gene: TRBJ2-2
CDR3 protein: CASSGTNKAGELFF
CDR3 DNA: TGTGCCAGTAGCGGGACAAACAAAGCCGGGGAGCTGTTTTTT

V gene: TRBV5-1
D gene: NA
clone size: NA
J gene: TRBJ2-5
CDR3 protein: CASSLFQGSGETQYF
CDR3 DNA: TGCGCCAGCAGCTTGTTCCAGGGTTCGGGAGAGACCCAGTACTTC

V gene: TRBV11-2
D gene: TRBD2
clone size: NA
J gene: TRBJ2-1
CDR3 protein: CASKLSPSGRGNEQFF
CDR3 DNA: TGTGCCAGCAAGCTTAGTCCCAGCGGGAGGGGTAATGAGCAGTTCTTC

V gene: TRBV24-1
D gene: TRBD1
clone size: NA
J gene: TRBJ2-2
CDR3 protein: CATRPRGQGGTGELFF
CDR3 DNA: TGTGCCACCAGACCCAGGGGACAGGGTGGCACCGGGGAGCTGTTTTTT

V gene: TRBV28
D gene: NA
clone size: NA
J gene: TRBJ1-6
CDR3 protein: CASSSGSPLHF
CDR3 DNA: TGTGCCAGCAGTTCGGGTTCACCCCTCCACTTT

V gene: TRBV27
D gene: TRBD2
clone size: NA
J gene: TRBJ2-3
CDR3 protein: CASSLAGGPDTQYF
CDR3 DNA: TGTGCCAGCAGTTTAGCGGGGGGGCCTGATACGCAGTATTTT

V gene: TRBV10-1
D gene: TRBD1
clone size: once
J gene: TRBJ2-2
CDR3 protein: CASSEQAGGAGTGELFF
CDR3 DNA: TGCGCCAGCAGTGAACAAGCAGGGGGCGCAGGAACCGGGGAGCTGTTTTTT

V gene: TRBV13
D gene: NA
clone size: NA
J gene: TRBJ1-1
CDR3 protein: CASSLADPGGAFF
CDR3 DNA: TGTGCCAGCAGCTTAGCGGACCCGGGAGGAGCTTTCTTT

V gene: TRBV5-6
D gene: NA
clone size: NA
J gene: TRBJ2-7
CDR3 protein: CASSLVGHIYEQYF
CDR3 DNA: TGTGCCAGCAGCTTGGTGGGACACATCTACGAGCAGTACTTC

V gene: TRBV5-4
D gene: TRBD1
clone size: NA
J gene: TRBJ1-2
CDR3 protein: CASSFAGTGGGWGGYTF
CDR3 DNA: TGTGCCAGCAGCTTTGCTGGGACAGGGGGTGGTTGGGGTGGCTACACCTTC

V gene: TRBV15
D gene: TRBD1
clone size: once
J gene: TRBJ2-6
CDR3 protein: CATSRDETGAFSGANVLTF
CDR3 DNA: TGTGCCACCAGCAGAGATGAGACAGGGGCGTTCTCTGGGGCCAACGTCCTGACTTTC

V gene: TRBV19
D gene: NA
clone size: NA
J gene: TRBJ1-5
CDR3 protein: CASSRTPGSNQPQHF
CDR3 DNA: TGTGCCAGTAGTCGGACCCCGGGAAGCAATCAGCCCCAGCATTTT

V gene: TRBV21-1
D gene: NA
clone size: NA
J gene: TRBJ1-1
CDR3 protein: CASSRATEAFF
CDR3 DNA: TGTGCCAGCAGCAGGGCCACTGAAGCTTTCTTT

V gene: TRBV5-1
D gene: NA
clone size: NA
J gene: TRBJ2-7
CDR3 protein: CASNPERGLGYEQYF
CDR3 DNA: TGCGCCAGCAACCCCGAAAGAGGGCTAGGCTACGAGCAGTACTTC

V gene: TRBV2
D gene: TRBD2
clone size: NA
J gene: TRBJ2-7
CDR3 protein: CASSGGLAGGGYEQYF
CDR3 DNA: TGTGCCAGCAGTGGGGGACTAGCGGGAGGGGGCTACGAGCAGTACTTC

V gene: TRBV6-1
D gene: NA
clone size: NA
J gene: TRBJ1-3
CDR3 protein: CASSASGSSSGNTIYF
CDR3 DNA: TGTGCCAGCAGTGCCTCGGGGAGTAGCTCTGGAAACACCATATATTTT

V gene: TRBV4-1
D gene: TRBD2
clone size: NA
J gene: TRBJ2-7
CDR3 protein: CASSQEWTSGPYEQYF
CDR3 DNA: TGCGCCAGCAGCCAAGAATGGACTAGCGGGCCCTACGAGCAGTACTTC

V gene: TRBV29-1
D gene: NA
clone size: NA
J gene: TRBJ1-5
CDR3 protein: CSVGPEFDQPQHF
CDR3 DNA: TGCAGCGTTGGGCCGGAGTTCGATCAGCCCCAGCATTTT

V gene: TRBV6-2/TRBV6-3
D gene: NA
clone size: NA
J gene: TRBJ2-5
CDR3 protein: CASSYQRQGGVQTQYF
CDR3 DNA: TGTGCCAGCAGTTACCAAAGACAGGGAGGAGTGCAGACCCAGTACTTC

V gene: TRBV7-9
D gene: NA
clone size: NA
J gene: TRBJ2-5
CDR3 protein: CASSLVNGETQYF
CDR3 DNA: TGTGCCAGCAGCTTAGTAAACGGAGAGACCCAGTACTTC

V gene: TRBV24-1
D gene: NA
clone size: NA
J gene: TRBJ2-5
CDR3 protein: CATSDPAGGTQYF
CDR3 DNA: TGTGCCACCAGTGATCCTGCCGGTGGGACCCAGTACTTC

V gene: TRBV30
D gene: NA
clone size: NA
J gene: TRBJ2-2
CDR3 protein: CAWARDTYTGELFF
CDR3 DNA: TGTGCCTGGGCCAGGGACACCTACACCGGGGAGCTGTTTTTT

V gene: TRBV13
D gene: NA
clone size: NA
J gene: TRBJ2-7
CDR3 protein: CASSLGQYEQYF
CDR3 DNA: TGTGCCAGCAGCTTAGGGCAGTACGAGCAGTACTTC

V gene: TRBV6-5
D gene: NA
clone size: NA
J gene: TRBJ1-1
CDR3 protein: CASRGGDASEAFF
CDR3 DNA: TGTGCCAGCAGGGGAGGGGACGCCTCTGAAGCTTTCTTT

V gene: TRBV5-4
D gene: NA
clone size: NA
J gene: TRBJ2-1
CDR3 protein: CASSPSLGGPTDEQFF
CDR3 DNA: TGTGCCAGCAGCCCCTCGTTGGGAGGACCTACTGATGAGCAGTTCTTC

V gene: TRBV24-1
D gene: NA
clone size: NA
J gene: TRBJ1-1
CDR3 protein: CATSDLGGSTRDTEAFF
CDR3 DNA: TGTGCCACCAGTGACCTGGGGGGATCGACAAGAGACACTGAAGCTTTCTTT

V gene: TRBV19
D gene: NA
clone size: NA
J gene: TRBJ2-3
CDR3 protein: CASRVTDTQYF
CDR3 DNA: TGTGCCAGCAGGGTTACAGATACGCAGTATTTT

V gene: TRBV11-3
D gene: TRBD1
clone size: once
J gene: TRBJ2-7
CDR3 protein: CASSPRQGEQYF
CDR3 DNA: TGTGCCAGCAGCCCTCGACAGGGGGAGCAGTACTTC

V gene: TRBV4-1
D gene: NA
clone size: NA
J gene: TRBJ1-5
CDR3 protein: CASSQETGYSNQPQHF
CDR3 DNA: TGCGCCAGCAGCCAAGAAACAGGATATAGCAATCAGCCCCAGCATTTT

V gene: TRBV28
D gene: NA
clone size: NA
J gene: TRBJ1-6
CDR3 protein: CASSFGRAASSYNSPLHF
CDR3 DNA: TGTGCCAGCAGTTTTGGGAGGGCAGCGAGCTCCTATAATTCACCCCTCCACTTT

V gene: TRBV3-1/TRBV3-2
D gene: NA
clone size: NA
J gene: TRBJ2-7
CDR3 protein: CASETGGLAGEQYF
CDR3 DNA: TGTGCCAGCGAGACCGGGGGGCTGGCGGGGGAGCAGTACTTC

V gene: TRBV7-2
D gene: NA
clone size: few
J gene: TRBJ1-5
CDR3 protein: CASSNYRVGQPQHF
CDR3 DNA: TGTGCCAGCAGCAATTACAGGGTGGGTCAGCCCCAGCATTTT

V gene: TRBV3-1/TRBV3-2
D gene: TRBD1
clone size: NA
J gene: TRBJ2-5
CDR3 protein: CASSQGIQTGLGRETQYF
CDR3 DNA: TGTGCCAGCAGCCAAGGAATACAGACAGGGTTGGGGCGCGAGACCCAGTACTTC

V gene: TRBV10-3
D gene: TRBD1
clone size: few
J gene: TRBJ1-5
CDR3 protein: CAISPGQGNQPQHF
CDR3 DNA: TGTGCCATCAGTCCCGGACAGGGGAATCAGCCCCAGCATTTT

V gene: TRBV27
D gene: TRBD1
clone size: few
J gene: TRBJ2-1
CDR3 protein: CASSFRTGGIDEQFF
CDR3 DNA: TGTGCCAGCAGTTTCAGGACAGGGGGCATCGATGAGCAGTTCTTC

V gene: TRBV5-4
D gene: TRBD1
clone size: NA
J gene: TRBJ1-6
CDR3 protein: CASRRGQDSPLHF
CDR3 DNA: TGTGCCAGCAGAAGGGGGCAGGATTCACCCCTCCACTTT

V gene: TRBV5-1
D gene: NA
clone size: NA
J gene: TRBJ1-2
CDR3 protein: CASSLGFASTGGYTF
CDR3 DNA: TGCGCCAGCAGCTTGGGATTTGCCTCAACAGGTGGCTACACCTTC

V gene: TRBV5-3
D gene: NA
clone size: NA
J gene: TRBJ1-4
CDR3 protein: CARSRKVGGKGELFF
CDR3 DNA: TGTGCCAGAAGCCGAAAGGTTGGTGGTAAGGGGGAACTGTTTTTT

V gene: TRBV5-1
D gene: TRBD1
clone size: NA
J gene: TRBJ1-1
CDR3 protein: CASSLSGQGTEAFF
CDR3 DNA: TGCGCCAGCAGCTTGAGCGGACAGGGAACTGAAGCTTTCTTT

V gene: TRBV5-6
D gene: TRBD2
clone size: NA
J gene: TRBJ2-2
CDR3 protein: CASGPRREGGLFF
CDR3 DNA: TGTGCCAGCGGACCACGGCGGGAGGGAGGGCTGTTTTTT

V gene: TRBV4-1
D gene: TRBD1
clone size: NA
J gene: TRBJ2-7
CDR3 protein: CASSQGQTGTGFSEQYF
CDR3 DNA: TGCGCCAGCAGCCAAGGACAAACCGGGACAGGGTTTTCCGAGCAGTACTTC

V gene: TRBV11-3
D gene: NA
clone size: once
J gene: TRBJ2-5
CDR3 protein: CASSLGSLATTQYF
CDR3 DNA: TGTGCCAGCAGCTTAGGTAGTTTAGCCACGACCCAGTACTTC

V gene: TRBV3-1/TRBV3-2
D gene: TRBD1
clone size: NA
J gene: TRBJ1-5
CDR3 protein: CASSQQGAQPQHF
CDR3 DNA: TGTGCCAGCAGCCAACAGGGGGCTCAGCCCCAGCATTTT

V gene: TRBV4-2
D gene: TRBD2
clone size: NA
J gene: TRBJ2-2
CDR3 protein: CASSQGLAENTGELFF
CDR3 DNA: TGTGCCAGCAGCCAAGGACTAGCGGAGAACACCGGGGAGCTGTTTTTT

V gene: TRBV6-1
D gene: NA
clone size: NA
J gene: TRBJ2-1
CDR3 protein: CASSERGYNEQFF
CDR3 DNA: TGTGCCAGCAGTGAACGAGGGTACAATGAGCAGTTCTTC

V gene: TRBV6-2/TRBV6-3
D gene: TRBD1
clone size: few
J gene: TRBJ1-6
CDR3 protein: CASSKGQGATYNSPLHF
CDR3 DNA: TGTGCCAGCAGTAAGGGACAGGGGGCCACCTATAATTCACCCCTCCACTTT

V gene: TRBV3-1/TRBV3-2
D gene: NA
clone size: NA
J gene: TRBJ1-1
CDR3 protein: CASSLGPARGTEAFF
CDR3 DNA: TGTGCCAGCAGCCTAGGTCCAGCCCGCGGAACTGAAGCTTTCTTT

V gene: TRBV18
D gene: TRBD1
clone size: NA
J gene: TRBJ1-6
CDR3 protein: CASSPGGQGNSPLHF
CDR3 DNA: TGTGCCAGCTCACCAGGTGGACAGGGAAATTCACCCCTCCACTTT

V gene: TRBV3-1/TRBV3-2
D gene: TRBD1
clone size: once
J gene: TRBJ2-7
CDR3 protein: CASSPTGIYEQYF
CDR3 DNA: TGTGCCAGCAGCCCGACAGGGATCTACGAGCAGTACTTC